This entry features one TCR beta chain sequence. This record comes from a study of blood T cell repertoires in COVID-19. Study context: COVID-19 samples, acute and convalescent, were from the United States, Italy and Spain.

Those enrolled, adults aged roughly 18 to 95 years, came from some 25 US areas. Assignments of participants to cohorts depended upon their own reported clinical history. Measured with immunoSEQ multiplex PCR; TCRdb has only the in-frame clones, and not every one. The sample records more than 350,000 clones, roughly 90% being singletons. The germline gives CDR1 SGHRS, CDR2 YFSETQ. Trimming stripped 2 bases from V and 3 bases from J, with 15 bases between. The CDR3 spans 16 residues. The sequenced sample was PBMCs or T cells enriched from blood (not recorded which). The chain couples TRBV5-1 to TRBJ1-5; D gene unclear. This clonotype originated in a woman between 18 and 29 years old who had been exposed to COVID-19. The CDR3, as DNA: TGCGCCAGCAGCTTAGGGCTGCCGGGAACCAATCAGCCCCAGCATTTT. Its translation is CASSLGLPGTNQPQHF. Using reference TRBV5-1 and TRBJ1-5 for the parts outside the CDR3, the full variable domain is KAGVTQTPRYLIKTRGQQVTLSCSPISGHRSVSWYQQTPGQGLQFLFEYFSETQRNKGNFPGRFSGRQFSNSRSEMNVSTLELGDSALYLCASSLGLPGTNQPQHFGDGTRLSIL.